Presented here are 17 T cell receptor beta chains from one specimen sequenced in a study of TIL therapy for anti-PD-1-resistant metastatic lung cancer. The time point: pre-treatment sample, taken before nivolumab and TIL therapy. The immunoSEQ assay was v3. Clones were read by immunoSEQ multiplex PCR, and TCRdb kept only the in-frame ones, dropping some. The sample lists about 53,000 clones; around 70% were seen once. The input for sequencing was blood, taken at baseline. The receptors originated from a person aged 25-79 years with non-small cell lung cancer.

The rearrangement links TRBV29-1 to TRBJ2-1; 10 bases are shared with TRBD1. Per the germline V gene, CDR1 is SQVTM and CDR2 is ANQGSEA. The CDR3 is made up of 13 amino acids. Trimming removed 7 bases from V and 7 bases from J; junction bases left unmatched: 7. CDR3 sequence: CSAGTGVRNEQFF. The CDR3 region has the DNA TGCAGCGCCGGGACAGGGGTAAGGAATGAGCAGTTCTTC.

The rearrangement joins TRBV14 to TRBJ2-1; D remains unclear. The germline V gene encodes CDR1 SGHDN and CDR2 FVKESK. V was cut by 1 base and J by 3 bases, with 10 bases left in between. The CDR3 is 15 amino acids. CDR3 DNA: TGTGCCAGCAGCCAAGCACGGCCGGGCTACAATGAGCAGTTCTTC. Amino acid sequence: CASSQARPGYNEQFF.

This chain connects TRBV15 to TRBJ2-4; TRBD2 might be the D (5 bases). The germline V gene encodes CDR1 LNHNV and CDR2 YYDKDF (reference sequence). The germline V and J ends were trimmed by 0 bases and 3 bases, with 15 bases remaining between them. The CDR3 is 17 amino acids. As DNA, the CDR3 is TGTGCCACCAGCAGAGATAACAGCCTCGGGGACAAAAACATTCAGTACTTC. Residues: CATSRDNSLGDKNIQYF.

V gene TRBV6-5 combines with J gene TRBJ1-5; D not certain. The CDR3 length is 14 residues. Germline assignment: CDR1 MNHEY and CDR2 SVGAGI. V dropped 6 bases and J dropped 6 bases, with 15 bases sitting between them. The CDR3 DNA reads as TGTGCCAGCAGCTCTCGGTCGAAGGGTCAGCCCCAGCATTTT. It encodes CASSSRSKGQPQHF.

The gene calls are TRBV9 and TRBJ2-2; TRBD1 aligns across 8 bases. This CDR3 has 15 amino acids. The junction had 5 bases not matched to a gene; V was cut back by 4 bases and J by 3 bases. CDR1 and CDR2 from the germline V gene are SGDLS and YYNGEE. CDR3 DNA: TGTGCCAGCAGCTTCGAGGACAGGGACACCGGGGAGCTGTTTTTT. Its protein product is CASSFEDRDTGELFF.

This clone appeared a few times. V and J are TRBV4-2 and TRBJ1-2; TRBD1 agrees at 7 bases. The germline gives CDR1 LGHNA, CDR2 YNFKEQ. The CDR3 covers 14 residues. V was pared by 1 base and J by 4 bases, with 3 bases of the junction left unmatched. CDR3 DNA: TGTGCCAGCAGCCAAGTCCGGACAGGCTATGGCTACACCTTC. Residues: CASSQVRTGYGYTF.

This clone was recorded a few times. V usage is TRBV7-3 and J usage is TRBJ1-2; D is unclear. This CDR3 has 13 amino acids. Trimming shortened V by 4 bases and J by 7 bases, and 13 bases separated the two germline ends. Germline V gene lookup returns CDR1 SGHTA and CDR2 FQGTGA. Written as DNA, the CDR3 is TGTGCCAGCAGCTCGGAACCCGGGAGTGGCTACACCTTC. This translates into CASSSEPGSGYTF. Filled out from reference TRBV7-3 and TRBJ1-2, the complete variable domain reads GAGVSQTPSNKVTEKGKYVELRCDPISGHTALYWYRQSLGQGPEFLIYFQGTGAADDSGLPNDRFFAVRPEGSVSTLKIQRTERGDSAVYLCASSSEPGSGYTFGSGTRLTVV.

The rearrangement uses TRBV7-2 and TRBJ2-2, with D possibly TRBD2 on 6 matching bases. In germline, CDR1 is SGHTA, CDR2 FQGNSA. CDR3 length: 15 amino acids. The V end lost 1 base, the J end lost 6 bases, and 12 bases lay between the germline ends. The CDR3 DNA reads TGTGCCAGCAGCTTAGGTTCACTAGCTCCCGGGGAGCTGTTTTTT. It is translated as CASSLGSLAPGELFF.

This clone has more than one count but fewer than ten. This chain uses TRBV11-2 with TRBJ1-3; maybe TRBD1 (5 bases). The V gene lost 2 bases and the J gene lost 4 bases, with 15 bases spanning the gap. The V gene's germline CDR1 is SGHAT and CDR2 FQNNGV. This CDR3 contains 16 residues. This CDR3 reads CASSLSQAQGGNTIYF. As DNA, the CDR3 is TGTGCCAGCAGCTTATCTCAGGCGCAGGGAGGAAACACCATATATTTT. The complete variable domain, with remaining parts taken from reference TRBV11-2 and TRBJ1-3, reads EAGVAQSPRYKIIEKRQSVAFWCNPISGHATLYWYQQILGQGPKLLIQFQNNGVVDDSQLPKDRFSAERLKGVDSTLKIQPAKLEDSAVYLCASSLSQAQGGNTIYFGEGSWLTVV.

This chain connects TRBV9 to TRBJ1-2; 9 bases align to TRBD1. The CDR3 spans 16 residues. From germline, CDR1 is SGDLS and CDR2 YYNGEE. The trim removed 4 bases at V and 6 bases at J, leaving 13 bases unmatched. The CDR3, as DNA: TGTGCCAGCAGCCCAACACAGGGGGCGACGGACGATGGCTACACCTTC. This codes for CASSPTQGATDDGYTF.

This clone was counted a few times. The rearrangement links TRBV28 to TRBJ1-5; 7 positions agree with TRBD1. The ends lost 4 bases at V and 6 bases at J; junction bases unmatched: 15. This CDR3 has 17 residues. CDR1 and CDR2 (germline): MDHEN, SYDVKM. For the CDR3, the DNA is TGTGCCAGCAGTTCACAGAGACAGGGAATGATTAGTCAGCCCCAGCATTTT. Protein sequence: CASSSQRQGMISQPQHF.

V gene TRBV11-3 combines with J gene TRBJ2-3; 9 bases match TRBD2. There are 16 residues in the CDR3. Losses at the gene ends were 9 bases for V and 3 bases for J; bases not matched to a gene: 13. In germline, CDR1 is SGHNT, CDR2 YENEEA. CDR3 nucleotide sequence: TGTGCCAGAACGAAGGTAGCGGGAGTAGGAACAGATACGCAGTATTTT. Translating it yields CARTKVAGVGTDTQYF.

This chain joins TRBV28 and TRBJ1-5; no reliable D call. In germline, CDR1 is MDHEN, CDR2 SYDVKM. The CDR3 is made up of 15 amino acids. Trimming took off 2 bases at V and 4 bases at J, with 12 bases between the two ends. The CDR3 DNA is TGTGCCAGCAGTTTAAACCCCCTTGGGAATCAGCCCCAGCATTTT. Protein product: CASSLNPLGNQPQHF.

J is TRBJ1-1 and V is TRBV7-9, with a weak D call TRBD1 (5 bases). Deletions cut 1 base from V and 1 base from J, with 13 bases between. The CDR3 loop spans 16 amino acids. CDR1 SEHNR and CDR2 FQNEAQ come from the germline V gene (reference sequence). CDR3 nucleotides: TGTGCCAGCAGCTTAGGAGAAAGGGGCCGGAACACTGAAGCTTTCTTT. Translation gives CASSLGERGRNTEAFF.

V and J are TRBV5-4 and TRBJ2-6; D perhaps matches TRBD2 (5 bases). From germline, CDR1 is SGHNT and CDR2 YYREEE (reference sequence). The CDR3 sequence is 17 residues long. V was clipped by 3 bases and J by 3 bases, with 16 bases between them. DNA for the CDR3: TGTGCCAGCAGCTCCGGACTGCTTGGCTTTGGGGCCAACGTCCTGACTTTC. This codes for CASSSGLLGFGANVLTF.

CDR3 in amino acids: CASSLQGNSYEQYF. Here the CDR3 DNA reads TGTGCCAGCAGCTTGCAGGGAAACTCCTACGAGCAGTACTTC. The chain uses TRBV5-5 and TRBJ2-7; tentative D call: TRBD1 (5 bases). This CDR3 spans 14 amino acids. Per germline, CDR1 SGHKS and CDR2 YYEKEE (reference sequence). V shed 1 base and J shed 0 bases, with 8 bases lying between them. The variable domain in full, completed from reference TRBV5-5 and TRBJ2-7, reads DAGVTQSPTHLIKTRGQQVTLRCSPISGHKSVSWYQQVLGQGPQFIFQYYEKEERGRGNFPDRFSARQFPNYSSELNVNALLLGDSALYLCASSLQGNSYEQYFGPGTRLTVT.

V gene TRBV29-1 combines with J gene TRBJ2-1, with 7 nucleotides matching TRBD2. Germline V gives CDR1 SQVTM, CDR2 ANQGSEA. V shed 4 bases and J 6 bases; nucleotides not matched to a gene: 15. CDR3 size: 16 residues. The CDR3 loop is CSVVSGGTGRANEQFF. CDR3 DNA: TGCAGCGTTGTATCGGGTGGTACGGGGAGGGCCAATGAGCAGTTCTTC.